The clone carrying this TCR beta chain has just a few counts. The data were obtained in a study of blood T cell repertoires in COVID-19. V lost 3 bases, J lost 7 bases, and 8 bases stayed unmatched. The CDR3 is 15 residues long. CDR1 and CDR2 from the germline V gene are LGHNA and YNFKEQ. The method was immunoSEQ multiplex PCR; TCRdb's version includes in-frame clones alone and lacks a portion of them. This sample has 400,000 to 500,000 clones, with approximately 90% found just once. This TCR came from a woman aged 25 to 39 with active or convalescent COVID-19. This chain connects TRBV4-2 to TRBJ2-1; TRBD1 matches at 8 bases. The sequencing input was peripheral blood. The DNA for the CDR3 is TGTGCCAGCAGCCAGCACCAGGGGGCAAAGAATGAGCAGTTCTTC. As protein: CASSQHQGAKNEQFF.